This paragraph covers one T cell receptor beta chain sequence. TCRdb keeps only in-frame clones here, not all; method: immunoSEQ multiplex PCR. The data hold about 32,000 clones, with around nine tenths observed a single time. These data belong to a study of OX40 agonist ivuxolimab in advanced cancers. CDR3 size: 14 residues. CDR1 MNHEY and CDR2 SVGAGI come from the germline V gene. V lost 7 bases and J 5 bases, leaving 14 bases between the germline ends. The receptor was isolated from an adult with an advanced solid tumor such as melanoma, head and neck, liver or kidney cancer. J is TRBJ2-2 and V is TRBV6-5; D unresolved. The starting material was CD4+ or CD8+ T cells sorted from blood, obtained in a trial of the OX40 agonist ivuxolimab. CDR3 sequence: CASTPPAGTGELFF. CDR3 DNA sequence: TGTGCCAGCACCCCCCCAGCCGGGACCGGGGAGCTGTTTTTT.